This T cell receptor beta chain was recovered during a study of CD8+ T cells in alopecia areata. The germline V gene encodes CDR1 GTSNPN and CDR2 SVGIG (reference sequence). Trimming removed 3 bases at V and 5 bases at J, with 13 bases between. The CDR3 sequence is 13 residues long. Sorted populations comprised CD4+ and CD8+ T cells obtained from PBMCs. RNA, once extracted, was reverse transcribed into cDNA for use as the sequencing template. Repertoires were generated with immunoSEQ multiplex PCR, while TCRdb's copy carries only in-frame clones and drops some. The repertoire holds about 200,000 clones, with roughly 50% as singletons.

Sequencing was performed on CD8+ T cells sorted from blood. This rearrangement joins TRBV30 to TRBJ1-1; tentatively, D is TRBD1 (6 bases). The origin of this receptor is a human donor in good health. Written as DNA, the CDR3 is TGTGCCTGGAGGGCCCAGGGGAGTACTGAAGCTTTCTTT. This sequence encodes CAWRAQGSTEAFF.